This T cell receptor (beta chain) originates from a study of cytomegalovirus exposure and HLA in healthy donors. Study results and limitations: Among the CMV-associated chains, a few were confirmed in vitro as specific for CMV antigens.

The PCR made use of 60 Vbeta and 13 Jbeta primers. TCRdb's table, derived via immunoSEQ multiplex PCR, lists solely in-frame clones and lacks some. Here the sample spans approximately 140,000 clones, around 60% being singletons. This CDR3 contains 15 residues. In germline, CDR1 is SEHNR, CDR2 FQNEAQ (reference sequence). Trimming stripped 3 bases from V and 5 bases from J, with 16 bases between. As for this clone: Antigen specificity is unknown.

The receptor was isolated from a woman between 55 and 75 years old in good health and CMV-seropositive. Sequenced: PBMCs. This chain uses TRBV7-9 with TRBJ2-5; D is undetermined. CDR3 protein: CASSFPTGREETQYF. The CDR3, as DNA: TGTGCCAGCAGCTTCCCTACGGGTAGAGAGGAGACCCAGTACTTC.